The 13 T cell receptor beta chains reported below all come from one sample, sequenced in a study of OX40 agonist ivuxolimab in advanced cancers. The protocol was immunoSEQ multiplex PCR, while the TCRdb copy is restricted to in-frame clones and leaves out a portion. The data hold about 82,000 clones, with 85% to 90% observed a single time. The specimen comprised CD4+ or CD8+ T cells sorted from blood, sampled in a trial of the OX40 agonist ivuxolimab. These receptors came from an adult with an advanced solid tumor such as melanoma, head and neck, liver or kidney cancer.

In nucleotides, the CDR3 is TGTGCCAGTAGTCTGGGGACAGGGCGCGAAAAACTGTTTTTT. Protein: CASSLGTGREKLFF. The chain uses TRBV19 and TRBJ1-4, with TRBD1 identical over 9 bases. The V gene's germline CDR1 is LNHDA and CDR2 SQIVND (reference sequence). The V gene end was trimmed by 5 bases and the J gene end by 8 bases; junction bases not matched to a gene: 6. The CDR3 sequence is 14 residues long.

This chain's CDR3 is CASSPGLVPDEQFF. The CDR3 coding sequence is TGTGCCAGCAGCCCTGGACTAGTTCCCGATGAGCAGTTCTTC. The chain is built from TRBV6-5 and TRBJ2-1; 7 bases map to TRBD2. This CDR3 region has 14 residues. The J segment lost 8 bases and the V segment lost 6 bases, leaving 10 bases of the junction unmatched. CDR1 MNHEY and CDR2 SVGAGI come from the germline V gene.

The J gene is TRBJ1-1, the V gene TRBV18, with D hard to call. Deletions cut 4 bases from V and 3 bases from J, with 6 bases between. Per the germline V gene, CDR1 is KGHSH and CDR2 is LQKENI. CDR3 length: 12 residues. CDR3: CASSLGDTEAFF. For the CDR3, the DNA is TGTGCCAGCTCACTCGGGGACACTGAAGCTTTCTTT. Together with reference TRBV18 and TRBJ1-1, the CDR3 gives the full variable domain: NAGVMQNPRHLVRRRGQEARLRCSPMKGHSHVYWYRQLPEEGLKFMVYLQKENIIDESGMPKERFSAEFPKEGPSILRIQQVVRGDSAAYFCASSLGDTEAFFGQGTRLTVV.

The chain uses TRBV7-8 and TRBJ1-2, with TRBD1 as a possible D gene (5 bases). This CDR3 region has 15 residues. The germline CDR1 and CDR2 sequences are SGHVS and FQNEAQ. Deletions cut 5 bases from V and 5 bases from J, with 18 bases between. The CDR3 protein is CASSGEGARTYGYTF. The CDR3 nucleotides read TGTGCCAGCAGCGGGGAAGGGGCCCGAACTTATGGCTACACCTTC.

The chain recombines TRBV5-1 with TRBJ2-7, with TRBD1 identical over 7 bases. With 5 bases clipped from V and 1 base from J, the junction kept 9 bases outside the gene matches. This CDR3 contains 15 residues. Looked up from germline, CDR1 is SGHRS and CDR2 is YFSETQ. CDR3 sequence: CASSYRQGESYEQYF. The CDR3 DNA follows: TGCGCCAGCAGTTATAGACAGGGCGAGTCCTACGAGCAGTACTTC.

The J gene is TRBJ1-1, the V gene TRBV27, with D hard to call. V lost 8 bases to trimming and J lost 1 base, with 14 bases between them. The germline CDR1 and CDR2 sequences are MNHEY and SMNVEV (reference sequence). There are 14 residues in the CDR3. CDR3 sequence (DNA): TGTGCCAGCGCTCGAATGTCTGGGAACACTGAAGCTTTCTTT. Encoded protein: CASARMSGNTEAFF.

Only a few counts were recorded for this clone. The chain joins TRBV6-6 to TRBJ1-5; D may be TRBD1 (6 bases). Deletions cut 3 bases from V and 4 bases from J, with 10 bases between. This CDR3 spans 14 amino acids. In germline, CDR1 is MNHNY, CDR2 SVGAGI (reference sequence). In DNA, the CDR3 is TGTGCCAGCAGTTATCAGGGGCCGAATCAGCCCCAGCATTTT. Translated, it gives CASSYQGPNQPQHF.

The gene calls are TRBV18 and TRBJ2-7; 11 bases match TRBD2. The germline gives CDR1 KGHSH, CDR2 LQKENI. V was pared by 3 bases and J by 7 bases, with 11 bases of the junction left unmatched. The CDR3 runs to 16 residues. This CDR3 is CASSPSVAGGPKEQYF. The CDR3 DNA reads as TGTGCCAGCTCACCTAGTGTAGCGGGAGGGCCAAAGGAGCAGTACTTC.

The chain is built from TRBV7-3 and TRBJ2-1, with D unresolved. Germline CDR1 SGHTA, CDR2 FQGTGA. The CDR3 sequence is 13 residues long. The V end lost 5 bases, the J end lost 9 bases, and 14 bases lay between the germline ends. CDR3 DNA sequence: TGTGCCAGCAGCCACCCAGGCGGCGCTGAGCAGTTCTTC. Its protein is CASSHPGGAEQFF.

The chain uses TRBV9 and TRBJ2-7; 9 nucleotides match TRBD2. The ends lost 4 bases at V and 4 bases at J; junction bases unmatched: 12. The CDR3 is made up of 16 amino acids. Germline CDR1 is SGDLS and CDR2 is YYNGEE. Here the CDR3 reads CASSTGGAGGVYEQYF. The CDR3 region has the DNA TGTGCCAGCAGCACGGGGGGTGCGGGAGGGGTGTACGAGCAGTACTTC.

The chain employs TRBV9 and TRBJ2-6; tentative D call: TRBD1 (7 bases). The CDR3 runs 18 residues. The V and J ends lost 3 bases and 1 base respectively, with 17 bases between them. CDR1 is SGDLS, CDR2 YYNGEE, per germline. CDR3 protein: CASSGYQGEESGANVLTF. For the CDR3, the DNA is TGTGCCAGCAGCGGGTACCAGGGGGAGGAGTCTGGGGCCAACGTCCTGACTTTC.

The chain combines TRBV5-4 with TRBJ1-1; TRBD1 might be the D (5 bases). V was pared by 3 bases and J by 0 bases, with 21 bases between. CDR3 length equals 18 residues. The germline V gene encodes CDR1 SGHNT and CDR2 YYREEE (reference sequence). The DNA of the CDR3 is TGTGCCAGCAGCTCCTCCGGGGCTCCGGGATTCATGAACACTGAAGCTTTCTTT. Encoded protein: CASSSSGAPGFMNTEAFF. The complete variable domain, with remaining parts taken from reference TRBV5-4 and TRBJ1-1, reads ETGVTQSPTHLIKTRGQQVTLRCSSQSGHNTVSWYQQALGQGPQFIFQYYREEENGRGNFPPRFSGLQFPNYSSELNVNALELDDSALYLCASSSSGAPGFMNTEAFFGQGTRLTVV.

The J gene is TRBJ2-3, the V gene TRBV7-9, with D possibly being TRBD2 (5 bases). The V end lost 2 bases, the J end lost 7 bases, and 19 bases lay between the germline ends. CDR3 length: 16 amino acids. CDR1 SEHNR and CDR2 FQNEAQ come from the germline V gene (reference sequence). CDR3 nucleotide sequence: TGTGCCAGCAGCTTAATCCCTAGCCACCCCCGAAATACGCAGTATTTT. It codes for CASSLIPSHPRNTQYF.